These T cell receptor beta chains were read from a single sample in a study of CD8 T cells in Susac syndrome. TCRdb ran MiXCR on the immunoSEQ multiplex PCR reads and lists one entry per CDR3 protein. The repertoire holds over 150,000 distinct CDR3 sequences, with about 96% as singletons. Sequenced material: CD4+ T cells from PBMCs. The receptors derive from a human donor with Susac syndrome. CDR3s include the opening cysteine and the closing phenylalanine or tryptophan. A D gene is named only where the DNA matches it firmly. Size tells how often a clone was seen (once, few, many) or the class of an expanded clone, and some rows leave it out.

-	-	TRBV6-5	TRBJ1-2	CASANPAGSYGYTF	TGTGCCAGCGCAAACCCGGCAGGGAGCTATGGCTACACCTTC
-	-	TRBV20-1	TRBJ2-3	CSASYERDTQYF	TGCAGTGCTAGTTATGAGAGAGATACGCAGTATTTT
-	-	TRBV9	TRBJ2-1	CASSGQFNEQFF	TGTGCCAGCAGCGGCCAATTCAATGAGCAGTTCTTC
-	-	TRBV3-1	TRBJ2-5	CASSQSPGETQYF	TGTGCCAGCAGCCAGTCCCCCGGGGAGACCCAGTACTTC
few	TRBD1	TRBV13	TRBJ1-6	CASSRGPSPLHF	TGTGCCAGCAGCAGGGGGCCTTCACCCCTCCACTTT
few	-	TRBV20-1	TRBJ2-3	CSAREKTDTQYF	TGCAGTGCTAGGGAGAAAACAGATACGCAGTATTTT
-	-	TRBV14	TRBJ2-7	CASSQVIRDEQYF	TGTGCCAGCAGCCAAGTCATCAGAGACGAGCAGTACTTC
-	-	TRBV6-2/TRBV6-3	TRBJ1-1	CASSYFGPETEAFF	TGTGCCAGCAGTTACTTTGGGCCGGAGACTGAAGCTTTCTTT
-	-	TRBV24-1	TRBJ2-7	CATSAGTYYEQYF	TGTGCCACCAGTGCGGGGACATACTACGAGCAGTACTTC
-	-	TRBV4-2	TRBJ1-2	CASSSSYPKQGHGYTF	TGTGCCAGCAGCTCATCCTACCCCAAACAGGGCCATGGCTACACCTTC
-	-	TRBV3-1	TRBJ2-7	CASSERGAYEQYF	TGTGCCAGCAGCGAAAGGGGGGCCTACGAGCAGTACTTC
-	-	TRBV4-3	TRBJ2-1	CASSQDLLGSYNEQFF	TGCGCCAGCAGCCAAGATCTTCTAGGGTCCTACAATGAGCAGTTCTTC